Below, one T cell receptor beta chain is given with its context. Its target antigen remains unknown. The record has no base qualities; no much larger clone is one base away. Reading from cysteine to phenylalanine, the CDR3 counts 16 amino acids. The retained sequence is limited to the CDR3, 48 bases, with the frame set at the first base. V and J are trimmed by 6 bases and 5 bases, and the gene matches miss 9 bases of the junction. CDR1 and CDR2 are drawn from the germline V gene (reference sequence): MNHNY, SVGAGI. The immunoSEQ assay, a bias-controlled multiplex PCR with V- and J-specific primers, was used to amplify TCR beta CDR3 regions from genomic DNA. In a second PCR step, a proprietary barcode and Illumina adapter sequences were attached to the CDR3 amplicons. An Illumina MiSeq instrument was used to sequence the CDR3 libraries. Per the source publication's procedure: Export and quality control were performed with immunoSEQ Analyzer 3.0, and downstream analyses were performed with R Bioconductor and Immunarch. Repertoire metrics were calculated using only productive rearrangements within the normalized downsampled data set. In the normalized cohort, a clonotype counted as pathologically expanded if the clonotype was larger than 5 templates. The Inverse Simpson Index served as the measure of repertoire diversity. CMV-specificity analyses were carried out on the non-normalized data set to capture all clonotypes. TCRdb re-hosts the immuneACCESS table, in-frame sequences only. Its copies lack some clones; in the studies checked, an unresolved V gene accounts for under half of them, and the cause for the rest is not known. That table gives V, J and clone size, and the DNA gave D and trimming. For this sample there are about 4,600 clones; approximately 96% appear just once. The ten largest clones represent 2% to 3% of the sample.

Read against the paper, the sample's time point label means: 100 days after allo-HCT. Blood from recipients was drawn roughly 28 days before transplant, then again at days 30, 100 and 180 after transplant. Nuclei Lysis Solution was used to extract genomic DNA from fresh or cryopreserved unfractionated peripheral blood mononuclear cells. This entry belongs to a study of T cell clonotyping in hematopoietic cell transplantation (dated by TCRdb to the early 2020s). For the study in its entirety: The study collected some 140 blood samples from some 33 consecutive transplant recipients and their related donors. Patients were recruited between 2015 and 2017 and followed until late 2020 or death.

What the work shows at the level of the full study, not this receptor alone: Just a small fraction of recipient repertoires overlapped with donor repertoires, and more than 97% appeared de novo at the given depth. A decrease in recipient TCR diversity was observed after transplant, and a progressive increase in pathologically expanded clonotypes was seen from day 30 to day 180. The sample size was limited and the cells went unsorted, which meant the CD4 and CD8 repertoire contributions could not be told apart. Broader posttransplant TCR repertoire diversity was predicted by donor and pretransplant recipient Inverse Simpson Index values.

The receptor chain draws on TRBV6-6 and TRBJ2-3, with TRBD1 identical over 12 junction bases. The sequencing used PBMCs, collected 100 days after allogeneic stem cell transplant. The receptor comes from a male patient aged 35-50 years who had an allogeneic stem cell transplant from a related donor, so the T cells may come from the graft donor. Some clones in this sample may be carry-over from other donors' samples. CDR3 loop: CASRGTGGAIQDTQYF. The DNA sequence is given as TGTGCCAGCAGAGGGACAGGGGGCGCCATTCAAGATACGCAGTATTTT.